This T cell receptor (beta chain) was identified in a study of cytomegalovirus exposure and HLA in healthy donors. The germline V gene encodes CDR1 ENHRY and CDR2 SYGVKD. V lost 3 bases to trimming and J lost 11 bases, with 13 bases between them. The CDR3 is 12 amino acids. The PCR made use of 60 Vbeta and 13 Jbeta primers. Some clones are missing from TCRdb's copy, which holds only in-frame ones; the method was immunoSEQ multiplex PCR. The sample consists of about 170,000 clones, over 80% of them appearing once. The study's findings and limits: The HLA-A and HLA-B alleles of most subjects were reportedly predicted accurately from TCR beta sequences.

As for this clone: What it recognizes is unknown.

The specimen was PBMCs. This clonotype was sampled from a woman in her fifties or sixties in good health and CMV-seropositive. The V and J genes are TRBV10-3 and TRBJ1-1, with D perhaps TRBD1 (5 bases). This CDR3 is CAISDSGGPAFF. CDR3 bases: TGTGCCATCAGTGACTCGGGGGGACCGGCTTTCTTT.